Detailed here is one T cell receptor (beta chain). Its antigen is currently not known. The sample holds no much larger clone one base away, and base qualities are not on file. CDR1 SNHLY and CDR2 FYNNEI were looked up in the germline V gene. Spanning cysteine to phenylalanine, the CDR3 consists of 14 amino acids. The sequence is cut down to CDR3 DNA, 42 bases in frame from base 1. V was cut back by 3 bases and J by 10 bases, leaving a gap of 15 bases between them. A MiSeq instrument was used for deep resolution sequencing, which targeted depths ranging from 1 in 1 million up to 1 in 200,000 T cells, with coverage averaging 10x for each clonotype. TCR beta libraries were generated with the immunoSEQ hsTCRB Kit. As for the original processing: The data were analyzed with ImmunoSEQ Analyzer and ImmunoSEQ Data Assistant, and V, D and J gene assignments followed IMGT definitions. Clonality, with values ranging from 0 to 1, was calculated as one minus the normalized Shannon entropy of productive rearrangement frequencies. Public clonotype analysis was restricted to overrepresented clonotypes comprising at least 0.05% of each patient's repertoire. About twelve repertoires from age-matched healthy donors, obtained from immuneACCESS, served as clonality controls. The clones in this table, taken by TCRdb from immuneACCESS, are in-frame only. Not every clone is retained; where verified, under half of the shortfall comes from an unresolved V gene, and the cause of the rest is unknown. V, J and clone size are those of that table, while D and trimming were read from the DNA. This sample lists about 9,400 clones; under 65% were detected once. Roughly 18% of the sample comes from the top ten.

For TCR beta library preparation, roughly 2.1 micrograms of genomic DNA were isolated from cryopreserved PBMCs. Longitudinal blood samples from CLL patients receiving ibrutinib monotherapy were subjected to high-throughput TCR beta sequencing. The patients took part in an open-label, single-center phase 2 trial of ibrutinib monotherapy. The sample originates from a study of cytotoxic CD8 clonotypes in ibrutinib-treated CLL (dated by TCRdb to about 2021). Notes on the research overall: The cohort had over ten relapsed/refractory and approximately 15 treatment-naive patients; fewer than 18 were IGHV unmutated. Partial responses were observed in about 24 patients and complete responses in 2; after a median follow-up of roughly 62 months, remission was maintained in some 14 patients and progression was observed in about twelve. The response samples were drawn at a median of roughly twelve months into treatment, with a range of roughly 6 to 36 months. An average of 255,043 productive templates and around 100,000 productive rearrangements was obtained per sample. Of the 85 to 90 participants in the trial, approximately 26 had longitudinal samples available. Cryopreserved peripheral blood mononuclear cells were obtained prior to treatment, at the time of response, and at either disease progression or sustained remission.

Overall results and qualifications from the work: Baseline clonality exceeded that of age-matched healthy donors and correlated strongly with circulating CD8+ T-cell counts. Sustained-remission and progressing patients did not have matched sampling times, and lymph node repertoires were not examined. An increase in clonality was observed at ibrutinib response, with clonality remaining stable during sustained remission and falling back toward baseline at progression. Public clonotypes were rare and either contracted or stayed stable during treatment, and the rise in clonality at ibrutinib response reflected the expansion of private clonotypes.

The V and J genes are TRBV2 and TRBJ1-4; TRBD1 is perhaps the D gene, given 6 matching bases. This specimen consisted of PBMCs, obtained before ibrutinib treatment. The TCR sequence derives from a human donor with chronic lymphocytic leukemia. The sequenced DNA: TGTGCCAGCAGTGAGGAGGGGGTGATAGTAAAACTGTTTTTT. It encodes CASSEEGVIVKLFF.